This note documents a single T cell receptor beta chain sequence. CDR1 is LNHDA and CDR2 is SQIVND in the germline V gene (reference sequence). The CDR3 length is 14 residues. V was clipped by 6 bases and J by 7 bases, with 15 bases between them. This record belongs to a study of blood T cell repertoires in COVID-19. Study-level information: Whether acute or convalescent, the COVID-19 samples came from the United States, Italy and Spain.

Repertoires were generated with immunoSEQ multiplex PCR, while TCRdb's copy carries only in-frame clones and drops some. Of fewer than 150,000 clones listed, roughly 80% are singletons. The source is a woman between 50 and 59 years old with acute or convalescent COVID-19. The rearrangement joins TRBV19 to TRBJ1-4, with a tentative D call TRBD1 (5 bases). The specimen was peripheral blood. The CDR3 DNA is TGTGCCAGTAGACCGGAGAAGGGGATTGAAAAACTGTTTTTT. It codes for CASRPEKGIEKLFF.